This T cell receptor beta chain comes out of a study of human T cells and chemical hapten exposure. Whole-study findings and limits: DPC sensitization did not alter TCRs above 1 in 1000 frequency.

Trimming took off 5 bases at V and 6 bases at J, with 17 bases between the two ends. This CDR3 comprises 13 residues. In germline, CDR1 is DFQATT, CDR2 SNEGSKA (reference sequence). Unique molecular identifiers were attached to individual cDNA molecules within the library. TCRdb itself ran the RACE reads through MiXCR, one entry per CDR3 protein. Of 120,000 or so distinct CDR3 sequences listed, over 9% are singletons. Note on this clonotype: The antigen remains undetermined.

Documented time point: patch test 3, about 24 weeks after DPC sensitization. The treatment denotes: therapeutic diphenylcyclopropenone sensitization with weekly scalp DPC. Patch tests were applied only after blood draws. The total RNA was obtained from whole blood that was not fractionated. The V and J genes are TRBV20-1 and TRBJ2-7; D perhaps matches TRBD2 (7 bases). This TCR was recovered from a woman between 45 and 60 years old with alopecia areata. Some clones in this sample may be carry-over from other donors' samples. Specimen: whole blood, collected in connection with sensitization to the hapten diphenylcyclopropenone (DPC). CDR3 sequence: CSASRGGGLEQYF. The CDR3 DNA is TGCAGTGCTTCTCGGGGAGGGGGACTCGAGCAGTACTTC.